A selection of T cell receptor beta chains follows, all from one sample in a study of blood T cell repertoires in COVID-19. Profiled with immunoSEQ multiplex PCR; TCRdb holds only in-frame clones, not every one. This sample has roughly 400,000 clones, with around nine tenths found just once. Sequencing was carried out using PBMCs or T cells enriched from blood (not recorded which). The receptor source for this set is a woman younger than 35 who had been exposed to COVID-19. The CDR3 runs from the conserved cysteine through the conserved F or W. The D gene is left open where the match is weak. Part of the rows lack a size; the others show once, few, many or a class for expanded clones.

cdr3_aa: CASSQVVRGISYEQYF
cdr3_nt: TGCGCCAGCAGCCAAGTAGTTCGGGGGATCTCCTACGAGCAGTACTTC
d_call: -
v_call: TRBV4-3
cdr3_length: 16
j_call: TRBJ2-7
clone_size: -

cdr3_aa: CASSSQPGLAGETGELFF
cdr3_nt: TGTGCCAGCAGCTCCCAGCCGGGACTAGCGGGAGAAACCGGGGAGCTGTTTTTT
d_call: TRBD2
v_call: TRBV7-9
cdr3_length: 18
j_call: TRBJ2-2
clone_size: -

cdr3_aa: CASSFAGGFGQPQHF
cdr3_nt: TGTGCCAGCAGCTTCGCCGGGGGATTTGGGCAGCCCCAGCATTTT
d_call: -
v_call: TRBV7-9
cdr3_length: 15
j_call: TRBJ1-5
clone_size: -

cdr3_aa: CASSYTDRPNEKLFF
cdr3_nt: TGTGCCAGCAGTTACACCGACAGACCAAATGAAAAACTGTTTTTT
d_call: -
v_call: TRBV6-5
cdr3_length: 15
j_call: TRBJ1-4
clone_size: -

cdr3_aa: CASSELAGPSYNEQFF
cdr3_nt: TGTGCCAGTAGTGAACTAGCGGGGCCGTCCTACAATGAGCAGTTCTTC
d_call: TRBD2
v_call: TRBV19
cdr3_length: 16
j_call: TRBJ2-1
clone_size: -

cdr3_aa: CASSLDRCGSGYEQYF
cdr3_nt: TGTGCCAGCAGCTTAGATAGGTGCGGTAGCGGCTACGAGCAGTACTTC
d_call: -
v_call: TRBV7-2
cdr3_length: 16
j_call: TRBJ2-7
clone_size: -

cdr3_aa: CASSTDRNTEAFF
cdr3_nt: TGTGCCAGCAGCACGGACAGGAACACTGAAGCTTTCTTT
d_call: -
v_call: TRBV7-3
cdr3_length: 13
j_call: TRBJ1-1
clone_size: -

cdr3_aa: CASSLTTSTDTQYF
cdr3_nt: TGTGCCAGCAGCTTGACGACTAGTACAGATACGCAGTATTTT
d_call: -
v_call: TRBV11-3
cdr3_length: 14
j_call: TRBJ2-3
clone_size: -

cdr3_aa: CSVGGTGGSYEQYF
cdr3_nt: TGCAGCGTGGGAGGGACAGGGGGCTCCTACGAGCAGTACTTC
d_call: TRBD1
v_call: TRBV29-1
cdr3_length: 14
j_call: TRBJ2-7
clone_size: -

cdr3_aa: CASTQGSWQTQYF
cdr3_nt: TGTGCCAGCACGCAGGGGTCCTGGCAGACCCAGTACTTC
d_call: -
v_call: TRBV11-2
cdr3_length: 13
j_call: TRBJ2-5
clone_size: -

cdr3_aa: CASSLPTGDYTEAFF
cdr3_nt: TGTGCCAGCAGCTTACCGACAGGGGATTACACTGAAGCTTTCTTT
d_call: TRBD1
v_call: TRBV7-9
cdr3_length: 15
j_call: TRBJ1-1
clone_size: few

cdr3_aa: CASSLDSEVMNTEAFF
cdr3_nt: TGTGCCAGCAGTTTAGACAGCGAGGTCATGAACACTGAAGCTTTCTTT
d_call: -
v_call: TRBV28
cdr3_length: 16
j_call: TRBJ1-1
clone_size: -

cdr3_aa: CASSPRRGAYGYTF
cdr3_nt: TGTGCCAGCAGTCCCCGACGGGGAGCCTATGGCTACACCTTC
d_call: -
v_call: TRBV28
cdr3_length: 14
j_call: TRBJ1-2
clone_size: once

cdr3_aa: CASSRIAVEQFF
cdr3_nt: TGTGCCAGCAGCCGGATAGCGGTTGAGCAGTTCTTC
d_call: -
v_call: TRBV6-2/TRBV6-3
cdr3_length: 12
j_call: TRBJ2-1
clone_size: few

cdr3_aa: CASSSRGENTGELFF
cdr3_nt: TGTGCCAGCAGCTCCCGGGGAGAGAACACCGGGGAGCTGTTTTTT
d_call: -
v_call: TRBV9
cdr3_length: 15
j_call: TRBJ2-2
clone_size: -

cdr3_aa: CASSPQGFAETQYF
cdr3_nt: TGTGCCAGCAGCCCACAGGGGTTCGCGGAGACCCAGTACTTC
d_call: TRBD1
v_call: TRBV6-5
cdr3_length: 14
j_call: TRBJ2-5
clone_size: -

cdr3_aa: CASRARSGPDRAHTQYF
cdr3_nt: TGTGCCAGCAGAGCCCGCTCAGGGCCCGACAGAGCTCATACGCAGTATTTT
d_call: -
v_call: TRBV2
cdr3_length: 17
j_call: TRBJ2-3
clone_size: -

cdr3_aa: CASSLATSGGPGETQYF
cdr3_nt: TGTGCCAGCAGCTTGGCGACTAGCGGGGGCCCAGGGGAGACCCAGTACTTC
d_call: TRBD2
v_call: TRBV5-4
cdr3_length: 17
j_call: TRBJ2-5
clone_size: -

cdr3_aa: CASSIGGGQLNQPQHF
cdr3_nt: TGTGCCAGTAGTATAGGAGGGGGACAGCTCAATCAGCCCCAGCATTTT
d_call: TRBD1
v_call: TRBV19
cdr3_length: 16
j_call: TRBJ1-5
clone_size: -

cdr3_aa: CASSTREGYGYTF
cdr3_nt: TGTGCCAGCAGCACAAGGGAGGGGTATGGCTACACCTTC
d_call: -
v_call: TRBV6-5
cdr3_length: 13
j_call: TRBJ1-2
clone_size: -

cdr3_aa: CASSYLQGQYGSTF
cdr3_nt: TGTGCCAGCAGTTACCTCCAGGGCCAATATGGTTCCACCTTC
d_call: -
v_call: TRBV6-5
cdr3_length: 14
j_call: TRBJ1-2
clone_size: -

cdr3_aa: CASSRTATNEKLFF
cdr3_nt: TGTGCCAGCAGCCGGACAGCCACCAATGAAAAACTGTTTTTT
d_call: -
v_call: TRBV7-2
cdr3_length: 14
j_call: TRBJ1-4
clone_size: -

cdr3_aa: CASSSTRGTEAFF
cdr3_nt: TGTGCCAGCAGTTCCACCCGGGGGACTGAAGCTTTCTTT
d_call: -
v_call: TRBV6-1
cdr3_length: 13
j_call: TRBJ1-1
clone_size: -

cdr3_aa: CASSWGERGRYQPQHF
cdr3_nt: TGTGCCAGCAGCTGGGGGGAGAGGGGGCGATATCAGCCCCAGCATTTT
d_call: TRBD1
v_call: TRBV5-5
cdr3_length: 16
j_call: TRBJ1-5
clone_size: -

cdr3_aa: CASSPRRGSSGNTIYF
cdr3_nt: TGTGCCAGCAGCCCAAGGAGGGGATCGTCTGGAAACACCATATATTTT
d_call: -
v_call: TRBV7-9
cdr3_length: 16
j_call: TRBJ1-3
clone_size: -

cdr3_aa: CASSPTLAGSYEQYF
cdr3_nt: TGTGCCAGCTCACCAACACTAGCGGGGTCCTACGAGCAGTACTTC
d_call: TRBD2
v_call: TRBV18
cdr3_length: 15
j_call: TRBJ2-7
clone_size: once

cdr3_aa: CASSDSGTGNEKLFF
cdr3_nt: TGTGCCAGCAGCGACTCCGGGACAGGGAATGAAAAACTGTTTTTT
d_call: TRBD1
v_call: TRBV7-9
cdr3_length: 15
j_call: TRBJ1-4
clone_size: -

cdr3_aa: CASSYPTFGGRSYNEQFF
cdr3_nt: TGTGCCAGCAGTTACCCAACTTTTGGCGGGAGATCGTACAATGAGCAGTTCTTC
d_call: TRBD2
v_call: TRBV6-2/TRBV6-3
cdr3_length: 18
j_call: TRBJ2-1
clone_size: -

cdr3_aa: CASTEPRGGTHEQYF
cdr3_nt: TGTGCCAGCACCGAACCCCGGGGCGGGACCCACGAGCAGTACTTC
d_call: -
v_call: TRBV6-5
cdr3_length: 15
j_call: TRBJ2-7
clone_size: -

cdr3_aa: CASSVTGTGVIEQFF
cdr3_nt: TGTGCCAGCAGTGTTACCGGGACAGGGGTTATTGAGCAGTTCTTC
d_call: TRBD1
v_call: TRBV28
cdr3_length: 15
j_call: TRBJ2-1
clone_size: -

cdr3_aa: CASSIGTGTSGGTEAFF
cdr3_nt: TGTGCCAGCAGCATCGGGACAGGGACGAGTGGGGGCACTGAAGCTTTCTTT
d_call: TRBD1
v_call: TRBV9
cdr3_length: 17
j_call: TRBJ1-1
clone_size: -

cdr3_aa: CASSMADTDTQYF
cdr3_nt: TGTGCCAGTAGTATGGCAGACACAGATACGCAGTATTTT
d_call: -
v_call: TRBV19
cdr3_length: 13
j_call: TRBJ2-3
clone_size: -

cdr3_aa: CASRKDRANEKLFF
cdr3_nt: TGCGCCAGCAGAAAGGACAGGGCGAATGAAAAACTGTTTTTT
d_call: TRBD1
v_call: TRBV5-1
cdr3_length: 14
j_call: TRBJ1-4
clone_size: once

cdr3_aa: CATSAIPGQGIQTQYF
cdr3_nt: TGTGCCACCAGCGCGATTCCGGGACAGGGTATCCAGACCCAGTACTTC
d_call: TRBD1
v_call: TRBV15
cdr3_length: 16
j_call: TRBJ2-5
clone_size: few

cdr3_aa: CASSLVGGQPQHF
cdr3_nt: TGCGCCAGCAGCTTGGTCGGGGGACAGCCCCAGCATTTT
d_call: -
v_call: TRBV5-1
cdr3_length: 13
j_call: TRBJ1-5
clone_size: -